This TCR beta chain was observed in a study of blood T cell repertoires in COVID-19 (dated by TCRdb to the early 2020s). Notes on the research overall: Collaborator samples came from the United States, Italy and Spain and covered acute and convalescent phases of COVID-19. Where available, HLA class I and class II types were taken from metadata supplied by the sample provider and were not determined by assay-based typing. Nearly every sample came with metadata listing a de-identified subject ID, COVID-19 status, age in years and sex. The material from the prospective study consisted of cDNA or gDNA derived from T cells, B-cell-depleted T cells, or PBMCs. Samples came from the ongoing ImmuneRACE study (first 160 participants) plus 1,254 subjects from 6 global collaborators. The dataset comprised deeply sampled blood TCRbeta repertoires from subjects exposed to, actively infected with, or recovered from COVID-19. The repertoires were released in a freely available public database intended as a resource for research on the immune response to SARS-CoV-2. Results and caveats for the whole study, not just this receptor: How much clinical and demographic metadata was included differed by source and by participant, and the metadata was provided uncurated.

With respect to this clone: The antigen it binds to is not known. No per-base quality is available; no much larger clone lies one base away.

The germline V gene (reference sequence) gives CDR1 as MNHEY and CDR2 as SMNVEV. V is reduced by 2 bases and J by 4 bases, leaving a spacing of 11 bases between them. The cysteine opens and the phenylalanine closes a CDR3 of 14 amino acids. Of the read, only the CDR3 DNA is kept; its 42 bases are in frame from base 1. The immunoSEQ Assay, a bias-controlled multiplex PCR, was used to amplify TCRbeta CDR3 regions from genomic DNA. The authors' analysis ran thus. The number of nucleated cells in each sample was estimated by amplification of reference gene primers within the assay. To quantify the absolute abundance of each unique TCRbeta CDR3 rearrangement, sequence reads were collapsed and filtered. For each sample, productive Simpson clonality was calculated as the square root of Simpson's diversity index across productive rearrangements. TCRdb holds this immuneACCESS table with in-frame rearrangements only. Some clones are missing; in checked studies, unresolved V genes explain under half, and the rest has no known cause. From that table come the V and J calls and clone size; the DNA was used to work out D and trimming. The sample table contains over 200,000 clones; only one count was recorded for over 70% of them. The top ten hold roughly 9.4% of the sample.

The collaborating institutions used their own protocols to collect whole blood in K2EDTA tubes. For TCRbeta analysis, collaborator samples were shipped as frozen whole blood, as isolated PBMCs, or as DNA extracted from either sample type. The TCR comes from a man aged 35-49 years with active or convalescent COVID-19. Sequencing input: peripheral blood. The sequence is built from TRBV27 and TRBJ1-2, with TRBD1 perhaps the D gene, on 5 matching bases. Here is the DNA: TGTGCCAGCAGTTTAAGGCAGGGCCTCTATGGCTACACCTTC. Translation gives CASSLRQGLYGYTF.